This T cell receptor beta chain was sequenced in a study of response to subunit inactivated influenza vaccine. Study-wide findings and caveats: Authors suggested seasonal influenza vaccinations each recruit few new T cells.

Turning to this clonotype: Its antigen is not known.

In TCRdb, the RT-PCR reads were re-called with MiXCR into one record per CDR3 protein. The sample includes about 780,000 distinct CDR3 sequences, around 20% seen only once; the top ten take under 13%. The receptor's source is a man aged 45-65 years who received an inactivated influenza vaccine. This specimen was PBMCs from blood, taken more than 4 days after vaccination.

CDR3 protein: CASSWDRGLTGELFF. CDR3 DNA: TGCGCCAGCAGCTGGGACAGGGGGCTCACCGGGGAGCTGTTTTTT. The chain has TRBV5-1 and TRBJ2-2; 12 bases agree with TRBD1. The CDR3 is 15 residues long. V lost 3 bases, J lost 4 bases, and 1 base stayed unmatched. Per germline, CDR1 SGHRS and CDR2 YFSETQ.